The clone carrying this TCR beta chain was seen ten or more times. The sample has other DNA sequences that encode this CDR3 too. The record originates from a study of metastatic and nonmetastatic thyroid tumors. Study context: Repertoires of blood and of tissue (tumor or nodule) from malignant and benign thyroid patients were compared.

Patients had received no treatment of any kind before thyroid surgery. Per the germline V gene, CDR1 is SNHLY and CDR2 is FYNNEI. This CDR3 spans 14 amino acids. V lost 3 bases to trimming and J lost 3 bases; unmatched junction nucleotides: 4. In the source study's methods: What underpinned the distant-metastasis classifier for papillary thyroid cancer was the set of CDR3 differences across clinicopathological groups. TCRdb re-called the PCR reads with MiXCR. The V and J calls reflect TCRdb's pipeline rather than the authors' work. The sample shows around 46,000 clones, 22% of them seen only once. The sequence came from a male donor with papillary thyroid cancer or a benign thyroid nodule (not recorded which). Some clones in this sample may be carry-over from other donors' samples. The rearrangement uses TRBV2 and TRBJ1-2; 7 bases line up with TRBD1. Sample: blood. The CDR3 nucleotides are TGTGCCAGCAGTGATGGACAGGAGCACTATGGCTACACCTTC. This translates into CASSDGQEHYGYTF.